This T cell receptor (beta chain) was sequenced in a study of T cell repertoires in cytomegalovirus infection. Whole-study context: Both a matching HLA type and CMV infection were indicated by public TCR beta signatures.

TCRdb processed the reads anew with MiXCR; each CDR3 protein has one entry. Among 200,000 to 300,000 distinct CDR3 sequences listed, roughly 12% were seen once. Losses at the gene ends were 6 bases for V and 8 bases for J; bases not matched to a gene: 16. CDR1 is DFQATT, CDR2 SNEGSKA, per germline (reference sequence). The CDR3 covers 16 residues. At least ten counts were recorded for this clonotype. The sequenced sample was PBMCs. The V gene is TRBV20-1, the J gene TRBJ1-2; 12 nucleotides align to TRBD1. This clonotype originated in a human donor in good health (CMV status not recorded). Some clones in this sample may be carry-over from other donors' samples. DNA for the CDR3: TGCAGTGCAAATGCCGGGACAGGGGGCCCCGGGGGAGGCTACACCTTC. Amino acids: CSANAGTGGPGGGYTF.